This T cell receptor (beta chain) was documented in a study of T cell responses to AZD1222 COVID-19 vaccine. On this clone itself: The antigen remains undetermined.

Sequencing used immunoSEQ multiplex PCR; TCRdb keeps in-frame clones, though not all of them. The sample contains about 110,000 clones, about nine tenths of which appear only once. Findings and caveats of the study: Spike-specific TCRs gained breadth and depth after people received two AZD1222 doses. Clonal diversity was possibly underestimated, and white British individuals and females predominated among donors. At baseline, seropositivity was found in only six AZD1222 recipients.

With 3 bases clipped from V and 4 bases from J, the junction kept 5 bases outside the gene matches. In germline, CDR1 is SGDLS, CDR2 YYNGEE. This CDR3 has 17 amino acids. The genes are TRBV9 and TRBJ2-1; 15 nucleotides line up with TRBD2. The clonotype comes from an adult in good health. This specimen was peripheral blood, taken on day 0 of MenACWY control vaccination. The CDR3 region is CASSGGLAGGLYNEQFF. The CDR3 DNA reads TGTGCCAGCAGCGGAGGACTAGCGGGGGGGCTTTACAATGAGCAGTTCTTC.